These 6 T cell receptor beta chains were sequenced from one sample in a study of blood T cells in healthy people across ages. The authors ran a second PCR of 7 to 11 cycles using a sample-barcoded 5' primer and a J-beta primer mix. TCRdb re-called the 5' RACE reads through MiXCR, storing one row per CDR3 protein. The sample comprises a few hundred thousand distinct CDR3 sequences, about half of which are singletons, and 45% to 55% rests with the top ten. Sequencing input: blood. The receptors come from a man aged 55 to 70 in good health.

The rearrangement links TRBV7-9 to TRBJ2-5, with D possibly being TRBD1 (5 bases). The J call may be faulty, since TRBJ2-7 better matches the DNA end. CDR1 and CDR2 from the germline V gene are SEHNR and FQNEAQ (reference sequence). This CDR3 has 12 amino acids. CDR3 DNA: TGTGCCAGCGGCCAGGGCGGCCACGAGCAGTACTTC. Encoded protein: CASGQGGHEQYF.

This rearrangement joins TRBV6-5 to TRBJ1-5; 9 nucleotides match TRBD1. The CDR3 consists of 18 residues. CDR1 is MNHEY, CDR2 SVGAGI, per germline. J was trimmed by 0 bases and V by 0 bases; bases with no gene match: 6. The CDR3 here is CASSYSGTGWDSNQPQHF. CDR3 DNA: TGTGCCAGCAGTTACTCAGGGACAGGGTGGGATAGCAATCAGCCCCAGCATTTT.

V gene TRBV29-1 combines with J gene TRBJ2-1; maybe TRBD1 (6 bases). Trimming took off 6 bases at V and 4 bases at J, with 16 bases between the two ends. The CDR3 sequence is 14 residues long. From germline, CDR1 is SQVTM and CDR2 ANQGSEA. The CDR3 loop reads CSVGAAEPYNEQFF. CDR3 coding DNA: TGCAGCGTGGGGGCAGCGGAACCTTACAATGAGCAGTTCTTC.

The genes are TRBV5-1 and TRBJ2-2; no clear D gene. The V end lost 5 bases, the J end lost 0 bases, and 14 bases lay between the germline ends. The CDR3 sequence is 16 residues long. Germline CDR1 reads SGHRS; CDR2 reads YFSETQ. This CDR3 is CASSDIQLSNTGELFF. CDR3 coding DNA: TGCGCCAGCAGTGACATACAGTTATCGAACACCGGGGAGCTGTTTTTT.

With respect to this clonotype: This may be a read error: a much more frequent sequence differs by one nucleotide. The CDR3 bases are TGTGCCAACAGTCTACAGAAGAACACTGAAGCTTTCTTT. It codes for CANSLQKNTEAFF. V usage is TRBV12-3 or TRBV12-4 and J usage is TRBJ1-1; no definite D call. CDR3 length: 13 residues.

This clonotype was detected ten times or more. Since a much larger clone is just one base distant, this may be a read error. The rearrangement joins TRBV11-2 to TRBJ2-7, with TRBD2 matching over 8 bases. J gave up 6 bases and V 5 bases, and 9 bases lay outside the gene matches. The CDR3 covers 14 residues. Germline CDR1 reads SGHAT; CDR2 reads FQNNGV. CDR3 DNA sequence: TGTGCCAGCAGCGTAGGGATTAGCGGGACCGAGCAGTACTTC. Protein sequence: CASSVGISGTEQYF.